The subject of this entry is one T cell receptor beta chain. Its target is not known. The data derive from a study of blood T cells in healthy people across ages. Isolation of PBMCs gave at least 6 million cells per sample. Total RNA, at least 5 micrograms per sample, was extracted from PBMCs. The CDR3 spans 14 residues. With 0 bases removed from V and 2 bases from J, the gap between germline ends came to 10 bases. Germline values: CDR1 DFQATT, CDR2 SNEGSKA (reference sequence). Primed by a sample-barcoded 5' primer and a J-beta primer mix, a second PCR proceeded for about 7 to 12 cycles. One entry per CDR3 protein, called by TCRdb with MiXCR from the 5' RACE reads. The data contain hundreds of thousands of distinct CDR3 sequences, approximately 50% of them singletons. Findings of the study overall: Per million T cells, TCR beta diversity dropped about linearly as age rose. Long-lived donors exceeded aged donors in naive CD4+ cells and diversity.

The sequence derives from a woman between 55 and 75 years old in good health. The gene calls are TRBV20-1 and TRBJ2-5; no clear D. The sample comprised blood. The CDR3 reads CSARDRAGQETQYF. In DNA, the CDR3 is TGCAGTGCTAGAGATCGGGCAGGACAAGAGACCCAGTACTTC.